Sequencing of this TCR beta chain was carried out in a study of T cell responses to AZD1222 COVID-19 vaccine. General study results and limits: Nearly half of spike-specific TCRs reportedly go after variant regions that carry no mutations. Seropositivity was recorded at baseline in only a handful of AZD1222 recipients.

Libraries were prepared by immunoSEQ multiplex PCR; TCRdb keeps only in-frame clonotypes and omits some of them. The sample holds about 150,000 clones; 70% to 90% are singletons and the top ten take approximately 2.1%. The table lists this clone with a few counts. Its cognate antigen is unknown. Sequenced material: peripheral blood, taken on day 0 of AZD1222 vaccination. The TCR comes from an adult in good health.

The CDR3 sequence is CASSQARKGYTF. CDR3 DNA sequence: TGTGCCAGCAGCCAGGCGAGGAAGGGCTACACCTTC. J is TRBJ1-2 and V is TRBV4-2; D gene ambiguous. Germline V gene sequence: CDR1 LGHNA, CDR2 YNFKEQ. The CDR3 runs to 12 residues. The V and J ends lost 3 bases and 8 bases respectively, with 10 bases between them.